A single T cell receptor (beta chain) is shown here with its context. What it binds is unknown. These data originate in a study of CD8+CD57+ T cells in acquired aplastic anemia. Background on the study: When averaged, DNA from sorted CD4+ and CD8+ cells came to 2.5 to 4 ug.

Study-wide results and caveats: Found in both controls and patients were some 31 CD8+ CDR3 sequences.

Deletions cut 6 bases from V and 4 bases from J, with 10 bases between. The germline CDR1 and CDR2 sequences are SGHTA and FQGTGA. The CDR3 loop spans 13 amino acids. Selection for sequencing was limited to patients who had shown CD8+CD57+ cell expansion by flow cytometry. With no exception, the patients had severe acquired aplastic anemia. According to the study, genomic DNA was the template for TCR beta VDJ and CDR3 profiling. TCRdb reprocessed the reads via MiXCR and lists one record per CDR3 protein. The table lists hundreds of thousands of distinct CDR3 sequences, roughly 50% of them singletons. This receptor was taken from a human donor with aplastic anemia. The sample consisted of sorted CD4+, CD8+, or CD8+CD57+ T cells (not recorded which) from PBMCs. The chain links TRBV7-3 to TRBJ2-1, with D uncertain. In nucleotides, the CDR3 is TGTGCCAGCAGGTCCGGGCCTTACAATGAGCAGTTCTTC. Encoded protein: CASRSGPYNEQFF.